This T cell receptor (beta chain) comes out of a study of OX40 agonist ivuxolimab in advanced cancers. Study-level background: As their treatment, patients were administered ivuxolimab, an agonistic anti-OX40 (CD134) antibody. Broader study findings: Blood T cells, both CD4+ and CD8+, expanded clonally by week 6 at 0.1 to 3.0 mg/kg. Researchers did not establish what antigens the expanded peripheral T cells target. More expanded clones were found, on average, in CD8+ than in CD4+ T cells.

TCRdb keeps only in-frame clones here, not all; method: immunoSEQ multiplex PCR. Counted here are tens of thousands of clones, approximately 86% occurring once; the ten biggest clones make up about 0.78%. This CDR3 is 12 amino acids long. The ends were cut back, 5 bases at V and 3 bases at J, with 7 bases in the middle. Germline CDR1 is SGHAT and CDR2 is FQNNGV. Notes on this clone: Antigen unknown.

The chain uses TRBV11-2 and TRBJ1-1, with D unclear. This receptor was identified in an adult with an advanced solid tumor such as melanoma, head and neck, liver or kidney cancer. The source material was CD4+ or CD8+ T cells sorted from blood, sampled in a trial of the OX40 agonist ivuxolimab. The CDR3 sequence: CASSPPYTEAFF. CDR3 bases: TGTGCCAGCAGCCCCCCCTACACTGAAGCTTTCTTT.